Below are 20 T cell receptor beta chains sequenced from a single sample in a study of T cells in Graves' hyperthyroidism and ophthalmopathy. Amplification of TCR beta CDR3 regions was performed using RNA transcripts as template. First-round RT-PCR targeting the TCR CDR3 was performed with the HTBI primer set. TCRdb processed the multiplex PCR reads anew with MiXCR; each CDR3 protein has one entry. The sample has around 600,000 distinct CDR3 sequences, approximately 14% seen once. The sample consisted of blood. The receptors stem from a woman under 30 with Graves' ophthalmopathy.

This clonotype was recorded many times. The chain recombines TRBV12-3 or TRBV12-4 with TRBJ2-7; tentative D call: TRBD2 (6 bases). There are 15 residues in the CDR3. Trimming removed 5 bases at V and 4 bases at J, with 18 bases between. CDR3 sequence: CASSGVTSGMYEQYF. The CDR3 bases are TGTGCCAGCAGTGGGGTGACTAGTGGCATGTACGAGCAGTACTTC.

This clonotype was observed many times. This chain links TRBV7-9 with TRBJ1-1; the D gene is possibly TRBD1 (5 bases). The CDR3 is 14 residues long. The ends were cut back, 2 bases at V and 4 bases at J, with 11 bases in the middle. Germline assignment: CDR1 SEHNR and CDR2 FQNEAQ (reference sequence). CDR3 coding DNA: TGTGCCAGCAGCTTAAGCAGCAGGGCCACTGAAGCTTTCTTT. It encodes CASSLSSRATEAFF.

There are a few counts of this clonotype. The chain has TRBV7-8 and TRBJ2-4; no clear D gene. CDR1 SGHVS and CDR2 FQNEAQ come from the germline V gene. V lost 2 bases, J lost 5 bases, and 7 bases lay in between. The CDR3 runs to 13 residues. The DNA for the CDR3 is TGTGCCAGCAGCTTACGACGTGAAAACATTCAGTACTTC. Protein: CASSLRRENIQYF.

The chain uses TRBV29-1 and TRBJ2-1; TRBD2 might be the D (6 bases). The length of the CDR3 is 14 residues. Germline assignment: CDR1 SQVTM and CDR2 ANQGSEA. Trimming pared 7 bases from V and 12 bases from J, leaving 25 bases between. The CDR3 coding sequence is TGCAGCGCAGCCAGCGGGTGGGTGGCAATGGGGCAGTTCTTC. It is translated as CSAASGWVAMGQFF.

This clonotype occurred many times. The V call is TRBV6-1, the J call TRBJ1-6, with a possible D match to TRBD1 (6 bases). The CDR3 covers 15 residues. Germline CDR1 MNHNS, CDR2 SASEGT. V gave up 2 bases and J gave up 7 bases, with 12 bases separating them. The DNA for the CDR3 is TGTGCCAGCAGTGAATTTGGAGGGGGGAATTCACCCCTCCACTTT. Translating it yields CASSEFGGGNSPLHF.

The chain joins TRBV6-1 to TRBJ1-2; TRBD1 agrees at 7 bases. Germline V CDR1 and CDR2: MNHNS, SASEGT. The CDR3 loop spans 15 amino acids. V was pared by 7 bases and J by 7 bases, with 15 bases of the junction left unmatched. CDR3 sequence: CASKGTDHSWSGYTF. The CDR3 DNA reads TGTGCCAGCAAAGGGACAGACCACTCCTGGAGTGGCTACACCTTC.

This sequence joins TRBV7-2 and TRBJ2-1; 12 nucleotides match TRBD2. Germline lookup yields CDR1 SGHTA and CDR2 FQGNSA. This CDR3 region has 15 residues. Trimming removed 8 bases from V and 8 bases from J; junction bases left unmatched: 10. This CDR3 is CASALGLAGIHEQFF. The CDR3 nucleotides are TGTGCCAGCGCCCTCGGACTAGCGGGAATACATGAGCAGTTCTTC. The full variable domain, with the rest looked up from reference TRBV7-2 and TRBJ2-1, is GAGVSQSPSNKVTEKGKDVELRCDPISGHTALYWYRQSLGQGLEFLIYFQGNSAPDKSGLPSDRFSAERTGGSVSTLTIQRTQQEDSAVYLCASALGLAGIHEQFFGPGTRLTVL.

In its sample, this clonotype was seen many times. V usage is TRBV7-8 and J usage is TRBJ1-6, with D unclear. The germline V gene encodes CDR1 SGHVS and CDR2 FQNEAQ. Trimming removed 1 base at V and 2 bases at J, with 6 bases between. The CDR3 loop spans 15 amino acids. The CDR3 nucleotides are TGTGCCAGCAGCTTAGGGATCCCCTATAATTCACCCCTCCACTTT. Its translation is CASSLGIPYNSPLHF.

This clonotype was seen at least ten times. The chain is built from TRBV20-1 and TRBJ2-7; the D is unclear. Trimming cost V 6 bases and J 5 bases, with 20 bases left between them. The CDR3 loop spans 14 amino acids. Looked up from germline, CDR1 is DFQATT and CDR2 is SNEGSKA (reference sequence). The CDR3 region is CSADPIGPKDEQYF. CDR3 DNA: TGCAGTGCCGATCCGATCGGGCCGAAAGACGAGCAGTACTTC.

This clonotype appeared many times. The V call is TRBV30, the J call TRBJ1-1; D uncertain. Trimming stripped 4 bases from V and 3 bases from J, with 9 bases between. Germline V lookup: CDR1 GTSNPN, CDR2 SVGIG (reference sequence). The CDR3 length is 12 residues. CDR3 coding DNA: TGTGCCTGGAATCGAAAGGACACTGAAGCTTTCTTT. Translating gives CAWNRKDTEAFF.

V is TRBV7-3 and J is TRBJ2-2; the match to TRBD2 covers 10 bases. The junction had 23 bases not matched to a gene; V was cut back by 2 bases and J by 5 bases. This CDR3 comprises 22 residues. Looked up from germline, CDR1 is SGHTA and CDR2 is FQGTGA. As DNA, the CDR3 is TGTGCCAGCAGCTTAGACCTCGCCGGACTAGCGGACGGTTCGGGTAGAACCGGGGAGCTGTTTTTT. Its protein product is CASSLDLAGLADGSGRTGELFF.

This clonotype has ten or more counts. J is TRBJ2-1 and V is TRBV5-8; TRBD1 matches 8 bases. Germline values: CDR1 SGHTS, CDR2 YDEGEE. After removal of 2 bases from V and 2 bases from J, the junction contained 6 bases not matched to a gene. The CDR3 sequence is 16 residues long. CDR3 loop: CASSFRQGSPYNEQFF. DNA of the CDR3: TGTGCCAGCAGCTTCCGACAGGGGAGCCCCTACAATGAGCAGTTCTTC.

This clonotype was counted ten times or more. The CDR3 region has the DNA TGTGCCAGCAGCTTAGAACCTAGCGGGAGGGCCTACTACAATGAGCAGTTCTTC. It translates to CASSLEPSGRAYYNEQFF. The rearrangement uses TRBV7-3 and TRBJ2-1; 12 bases map to TRBD2. The trim removed 2 bases at V and 3 bases at J, leaving 8 bases unmatched. CDR1 is SGHTA and CDR2 is FQGTGA in the germline V gene. This CDR3 region has 18 residues.

The table lists this clonotype with many counts. The rearrangement uses TRBV7-9 and TRBJ2-4, with D perhaps matching TRBD1 (6 bases). V lost 5 bases, J lost 6 bases, and 14 bases lay in between. This CDR3 has 14 residues. Germline assignment: CDR1 SEHNR and CDR2 FQNEAQ (reference sequence). The CDR3 sequence: CASSPNLQGNIQYF. CDR3 DNA: TGTGCCAGCAGCCCAAATCTACAGGGAAACATTCAGTACTTC. Using reference TRBV7-9 and TRBJ2-4 for the parts outside the CDR3, the full variable domain is DTGVSQNPRHKITKRGQNVTFRCDPISEHNRLYWYRQTLGQGPEFLTYFQNEAQLEKSRLLSDRFSAERPKGSFSTLEIQRTEQGDSAMYLCASSPNLQGNIQYFGAGTRLSVL.

The chain recombines TRBV6-2 or TRBV6-3 with TRBJ2-7, with TRBD2 matching over 12 bases. The length of the CDR3 is 17 residues. CDR1 and CDR2 from the germline V gene are MNHEY and SVGEGT. Trimming at V came to 4 bases and at J to 6 bases, leaving 13 bases not matched to a gene. The CDR3 sequence is CASSWPSGRAGPREQYF. The CDR3 region has the DNA TGTGCCAGCAGTTGGCCTAGCGGGAGGGCCGGTCCCCGCGAGCAGTACTTC.

This clonotype was observed a handful of times. A much larger clone sits a single nucleotide away, making a read error possible. This chain uses TRBV2 with TRBJ1-2; D unresolved. Germline V gene sequence: CDR1 SNHLY, CDR2 FYNNEI. The CDR3 sequence is 14 residues long. The CDR3 DNA is TGTGCCAGCAGTGGATCAGAAACTGCCTATGGCTACGCCTTC. It yields the protein CASSGSETAYGYAF. Filled out from reference TRBV2 and TRBJ1-2, the complete variable domain reads EPEVTQTPSHQVTQMGQEVILRCVPISNHLYFYWYRQILGQKVEFLVSFYNNEISEKSEIFDDQFSVERPDGSNFTLKIRSTKLEDSAMYFCASSGSETAYGYAFGSGTRLTVV.

This clonotype was seen ten or more times. The V call is TRBV2, the J call TRBJ1-5, with unresolved D. V was pared by 2 bases and J by 5 bases, with 13 bases between. In germline, CDR1 is SNHLY, CDR2 FYNNEI. The CDR3 covers 15 residues. CDR3 in amino acids: CASSESWGVDQPQHF. For the CDR3, the DNA is TGTGCCAGCAGTGAATCGTGGGGTGTGGATCAGCCCCAGCATTTT.

This clonotype was picked up many times. The rearrangement uses TRBV29-1 and TRBJ1-2, with D possibly matching TRBD1 (5 bases). V lost 3 bases and J lost 5, with 13 bases in between. The CDR3 consists of 13 residues. The germline CDR1 and CDR2 sequences are SQVTM and ANQGSEA. The CDR3 DNA is TGCAGCGTTGATCTGGGGCAGACATATGGCTACACCTTC. Translated: CSVDLGQTYGYTF.

This clonotype has only a few counts. The CDR3 sequence: CASSSVRATGVPNQPQHF. The CDR3 DNA sequence: TGTGCCAGCTCCTCTGTAAGGGCAACAGGGGTCCCAAATCAGCCCCAGCATTTT. V usage is TRBV27 and J usage is TRBJ1-5; 7 nucleotides line up with TRBD1. Losses at the gene ends were 8 bases for V and 4 bases for J; bases not matched to a gene: 20. CDR3 size: 18 residues. CDR1 is MNHEY and CDR2 is SMNVEV in the germline V gene (reference sequence).

The chain employs TRBV9 and TRBJ2-7, with D tentatively TRBD1 or TRBD2 (6 bases each). Germline V gene data show CDR1 as SGDLS and CDR2 as YYNGEE. This CDR3 is built from 15 residues. V was trimmed by 0 bases and J by 0 bases, leaving 10 bases between them. The CDR3 nucleotides are TGTGCCAGCAGCGTAGAAGGGGGGAACTCCTACGAGCAGTACTTC. Its translation is CASSVEGGNSYEQYF.